This is a list of T cell receptor beta chains from one sample in a study of blood T cell repertoires in COVID-19. TCRdb keeps only in-frame clones here, not all; method: immunoSEQ multiplex PCR. This table holds approximately 130,000 clones, 55% to 75% found once. The sequencing input was peripheral blood. The receptors were sampled from a woman between 65 and 79 years old with acute or convalescent COVID-19. The CDR3 runs from the conserved cysteine through the conserved F or W. Each record gives: D gene, J gene, V gene, clone size, CDR3 DNA, CDR3 protein. D genes are given only for firm matches. Clone size is not always given. Where it is, it says once, few, many or a class for expanded clones.

>TRBD2|TRBJ2-5|TRBV5-1|NA
TGCGCCAGCAGCTTGGGACTAGCGGGGAAGGAGACCCAGTACTTC
CASSLGLAGKETQYF
>NA|TRBJ1-4|TRBV19|NA
TGTGCCAGTAGTATAAGTATGGCAGCTAATGAAAAACTGTTTTTT
CASSISMAANEKLFF
>NA|TRBJ1-6|TRBV6-6|NA
TGTGCCAGCAGCCCGCTTACGTCGACAAGTTCACCCCTCCACTTT
CASSPLTSTSSPLHF
>TRBD1|TRBJ2-2|TRBV5-8|few
TGTGCCAGCAGAGTCCCTACTCCCGACAGGGCGGATTCCGGGGAGCTGTTTTTT
CASRVPTPDRADSGELFF
>NA|TRBJ1-1|TRBV7-2|NA
TGTGCCAGCAGCCGGCCCGGGATTGTATCCACTGAAGCTTTCTTT
CASSRPGIVSTEAFF
>TRBD2|TRBJ2-1|TRBV12-3/TRBV12-4|NA
TGTGCCAGCGAACAGCGGGAGAGGAATGAGCAGTTCTTC
CASEQRERNEQFF
>TRBD2|TRBJ2-1|TRBV6-6|NA
TGTGCCAGCACCACCCCACTAGCGGGAGCGCATGAGCAGTTCTTC
CASTTPLAGAHEQFF
>NA|TRBJ1-5|TRBV10-2|NA
TGCGCCAGCAGTGATGGCACCCATAGCAATCAGCCCCAGCATTTT
CASSDGTHSNQPQHF
>NA|TRBJ2-1|TRBV6-6|NA
TGTGCCAGCAGGACCTCGTCACGGAGCAATGAGCAGTTCTTC
CASRTSSRSNEQFF
>TRBD1|TRBJ1-1|TRBV29-1|NA
TGCAGCGGGGACAGGGCCATGAACACTGAAGCTTTCTTT
CSGDRAMNTEAFF
>TRBD2|TRBJ2-4|TRBV7-9|NA
TGTGCCAGCAGCTTCCCAAAAGCGGGGGGGCCCGGCAACATTCAGTACTTC
CASSFPKAGGPGNIQYF
>TRBD2|TRBJ2-1|TRBV10-3|NA
TGTGCCATCAGGGGGACGACTAGCGGGAGGGCCTCTAGCGATGAGCAGTTCTTC
CAIRGTTSGRASSDEQFF
>TRBD2|TRBJ2-3|TRBV9|NA
TGTGCCAGCAGCGCCGCCCCTGGACTAGCGGGAGTTCGCACAGATACGCAGTATTTT
CASSAAPGLAGVRTDTQYF
>NA|TRBJ1-3|TRBV7-9|NA
TGTGCCAGCAGCTCCTGGGAGGGGGCTGGAAACACCATATATTTT
CASSSWEGAGNTIYF
>NA|TRBJ1-5|TRBV2|NA
TGTGCCAGCAGTGTTGGGCAGCCCGAGGGTCAGCCCCAGCATTTT
CASSVGQPEGQPQHF
>TRBD2|TRBJ2-3|TRBV6-2/TRBV6-3|NA
TGTGCCAGCAGTCGACTAGCGGGAGACCCAGATACGCAGTATTTT
CASSRLAGDPDTQYF
>TRBD1|TRBJ2-1|TRBV6-1|NA
TGTGCCAGCAGTGAAACGTTTGGACAGGGGTACAATGAGCAGTTCTTC
CASSETFGQGYNEQFF
>NA|TRBJ1-5|TRBV6-5|NA
TGTGCCAGCAGGGGGCAGAATCAGCCCCAGCATTTT
CASRGQNQPQHF
>NA|TRBJ2-3|TRBV3-1/TRBV3-2|NA
TGTGCCAGCACCACTGGCATTTCAGGGAATACGCAGTATTTT
CASTTGISGNTQYF
>TRBD1|TRBJ1-5|TRBV30|NA
TGTGCCATATCCGCCACGGGACAGCCCAATCAGCCCCAGCATTTT
CAISATGQPNQPQHF
>TRBD1|TRBJ2-7|TRBV2|NA
TGTGCCATCCGGGACAGGGGATACGAGCAGTACTTC
CAIRDRGYEQYF
>TRBD1|TRBJ1-6|TRBV2|NA
TGTGCCAGCAGTGTGGGACAGGGCGGGTCACCCCTCCACTTT
CASSVGQGGSPLHF
>TRBD2|TRBJ2-1|TRBV19|NA
TGTGCCAGTAGTATACTAGCGGGAGCTAAAAATGAGCAGTTCTTC
CASSILAGAKNEQFF
>NA|TRBJ1-5|TRBV6-5|NA
TGTGCCAGCAGGTCGACAGACAATCAGCCCCAGCATTTT
CASRSTDNQPQHF
>NA|TRBJ2-7|TRBV10-3|few
TGTGCCATCAGTGCCGGGATCAAGAACTACGAGCAGTACTTC
CAISAGIKNYEQYF
>TRBD2|TRBJ2-7|TRBV2|NA
TGTGCCAGTGGGGGGGACTCGTCCTACGAGCAGTACTTC
CASGGDSSYEQYF
>TRBD1|TRBJ2-7|TRBV5-1|NA
TGCGCCAGCAGCCTCGGACAGGGGTACTACGAGCAGTACTTC
CASSLGQGYYEQYF
>NA|TRBJ1-6|TRBV30|NA
TGTGCCTGGAGTTTGGGGCAGGTTAATTCACCCCTCCACTTT
CAWSLGQVNSPLHF
>NA|TRBJ1-2|TRBV7-2|few
TGTGCCAGCAGCTCACAAGTCTCACCGGGGGGGGTTGGCTACACCTTC
CASSSQVSPGGVGYTF
>NA|TRBJ2-7|TRBV15|NA
TGTGCCACCAGCAGAGACCGAGCGGTAGGATACGAGCAGTACTTC
CATSRDRAVGYEQYF
>NA|TRBJ2-2|TRBV19|NA
TGTGCCAGTAAGATAGCATCCATTAACACCGGGGAGCTGTTTTTT
CASKIASINTGELFF
>TRBD1|TRBJ2-7|TRBV5-1|NA
TGCGCCAGCAGGATGACAGGGGGGTCCTACGAGCAGTACTTC
CASRMTGGSYEQYF
>NA|TRBJ2-7|TRBV5-1|NA
TGCGCCAGCAGCTTGGCCGTCAGCGCCTACGAGCAGTACTTC
CASSLAVSAYEQYF
>NA|TRBJ2-5|TRBV7-6|NA
TGTGCCAGCAGCCGACAGAACCCAGGGACCCAGTACTTC
CASSRQNPGTQYF
>NA|TRBJ1-2|TRBV3-1/TRBV3-2|NA
TGTGCCAGCAGCCAAGATATCGACGGAGGTGGGGGCTACACCTTC
CASSQDIDGGGGYTF
>TRBD1|TRBJ2-5|TRBV5-1|NA
TGCGCCAGCAGCGCCCTAGGGGGCGCTTGGGAGACCCAGTACTTC
CASSALGGAWETQYF
>TRBD1|TRBJ2-6|TRBV7-7|NA
TGTGCCAGCAGCTTGTTTCCGGGACAGTACAGCTCTGGGGCCAACGTCCTGACTTTC
CASSLFPGQYSSGANVLTF
>TRBD2|TRBJ2-2|TRBV10-3|NA
TGTGCCATCAGTGACCGGCGGGGGGGCCTGTCGGCGAACACCGGGGAGCTGTTTTTT
CAISDRRGGLSANTGELFF
>TRBD1|TRBJ1-2|TRBV7-2|once
TGTGCCAGCAGCTTAGGGGGACAGGGATTTTCTGGCTACACCTTC
CASSLGGQGFSGYTF
>TRBD2|TRBJ2-2|TRBV27|NA
TGTGCCAGCAGTGTACTAGCGGGAAGGCCCGGGGAGCTGTTTTTT
CASSVLAGRPGELFF
>NA|TRBJ1-2|TRBV15|NA
TGTGCCACCAGCAGAGGTCGCGTTGAACAGCACACCTTC
CATSRGRVEQHTF
>TRBD2|TRBJ2-7|TRBV7-2|NA
TGTGCCAGCAGCTTAGCGCCTAGCGGGAGGGCCGAGCAGTACTTC
CASSLAPSGRAEQYF
>TRBD1|TRBJ1-4|TRBV5-5|NA
TGTGCCAGCAGCCTCAGGGGGGAAAGTGAAAAACTGTTTTTT
CASSLRGESEKLFF
>TRBD2|TRBJ2-3|TRBV28|NA
TGTGCCAGCAGTAAGAGCGGGGTGCGAGATACGCAGTATTTT
CASSKSGVRDTQYF
>NA|TRBJ2-1|TRBV20-1|NA
TGCAGTGCTAGTGACGTCTCCAGGAATTACAATGAGCAGTTCTTC
CSASDVSRNYNEQFF
>NA|TRBJ2-6|TRBV19|NA
TGTGCCAGTAGTACTTCCGGGGGCTCTGGGGCCAACGTCCTGACTTTC
CASSTSGGSGANVLTF
>NA|TRBJ2-7|TRBV29-1|NA
TGCAGCGTTGGGCGGGGTTTAGGCGAGCAGTACTTC
CSVGRGLGEQYF
>TRBD1|TRBJ1-2|TRBV7-2|NA
TGTGCCAGCAGCGGACGACAGGGGCCCTATGGCTACACCTTC
CASSGRQGPYGYTF
>TRBD2|TRBJ2-5|TRBV5-6|NA
TGTGCCAGCAGCCTGGGACTAGCGCGGATCGGGGGTTACTTC
CASSLGLARIGGYF
>NA|TRBJ1-6|TRBV10-2|once
TGCGCCAGCAGGGCGGTAGGCTCCTATAATTCACCCCTCCACTTT
CASRAVGSYNSPLHF
>TRBD2|TRBJ2-1|TRBV28|NA
TGTGCCAGCAGTACCCGACTAGCGGGAGTTTTGAATGAGCAGTTCTTC
CASSTRLAGVLNEQFF
>NA|TRBJ2-7|TRBV30|many
TGTGCCTGGGCGGACAGCTCCGAGCACGAGCAGTACTTC
CAWADSSEHEQYF
>TRBD1|TRBJ2-2|TRBV5-1|NA
TGCGCCAGCAGCTGGACAGGCAACACCGGGGAGCTGTTTTTT
CASSWTGNTGELFF
>NA|TRBJ1-4|TRBV10-3|NA
TGTGCCATCTCGGCAGGGCAGGATAATGAAAAACTGTTTTTT
CAISAGQDNEKLFF
>TRBD1|TRBJ2-7|TRBV9|NA
TGTGCCAGCAGCGTAGATCCAGGGGGCAAATACGAGCAGTACTTC
CASSVDPGGKYEQYF
>NA|TRBJ2-2|TRBV18|NA
TGTGCCAGCTCACCCAGGGTCGGGACAATGAACACCGGGGAGCTGTTTTTT
CASSPRVGTMNTGELFF
>NA|TRBJ1-6|TRBV18|NA
TGTGCCAGCTCAGCGACAGGTCGCTCCTATAATTCACCCCTCCACTTT
CASSATGRSYNSPLHF
>NA|TRBJ1-2|TRBV7-9|NA
TGTGCCAGCAGCTACAGGGAAAGCTATGGCTACACCTTC
CASSYRESYGYTF
>TRBD1|TRBJ1-2|TRBV3-1/TRBV3-2|NA
TGTGCCAGCAGCCAAGTTCAGGGGGTTGGTGGCTACACCTTC
CASSQVQGVGGYTF
>TRBD1|TRBJ1-1|TRBV6-5|NA
TGTGCCACCGAGGGCGACAGGGACACAGCTTTCTTT
CATEGDRDTAFF